The rows below give T cell receptor beta chains drawn from one sample of a study of blood T cell repertoires in acute mononucleosis. Measured with immunoSEQ multiplex PCR; TCRdb has only the in-frame clones, and not every one. The sample contains 1,500 to 2,000 clones, 20% to 25% of which appear only once. The source material was EBV YVL epitope tetramer+ CD8+ T cells sorted from PBMCs, sampled during convalescence from infectious mononucleosis. The origin of the receptors is a woman aged 18-29 years with infectious mononucleosis caused by EBV. CDR3s include the opening cysteine and the closing phenylalanine or tryptophan. The order of the fields is CDR3 protein, CDR3 DNA, J gene, clone size, V gene, D gene. A D gene is named only where the DNA matches it firmly. Clone size appears in some rows only: once, few, many, or a class for an expanded clone.

CDR3 protein: CASSPDRGLYEQYF
CDR3 DNA: TGTGCCAGCAGCCCAGACAGGGGGCTGTACGAGCAGTACTTC
J gene: TRBJ2-7
clone size: many
V gene: TRBV11-2
D gene: TRBD1

CDR3 protein: CASSSFRDSSNEQYF
CDR3 DNA: TGTGCCAGCAGCTCATTCCGGGACTCCTCGAACGAGCAGTACTTC
J gene: TRBJ2-7
clone size: many
V gene: TRBV27
D gene: .

CDR3 protein: CASSQTPTGADEQYF
CDR3 DNA: TGTGCCAGCAGCCAAACCCCGACAGGGGCGGACGAGCAGTACTTC
J gene: TRBJ2-7
clone size: many
V gene: TRBV14
D gene: TRBD1

CDR3 protein: CASSQDRDSYEQYF
CDR3 DNA: TGCGCCAGCAGCCAGGACAGGGACTCCTACGAGCAGTACTTC
J gene: TRBJ2-7
clone size: many
V gene: TRBV7-2
D gene: TRBD1

CDR3 protein: CASSTTDSDTQYF
CDR3 DNA: TGTGCCAGCAGTACTACGGACTCAGATACGCAGTATTTT
J gene: TRBJ2-3
clone size: many
V gene: TRBV14
D gene: .

CDR3 protein: CSCSVGQALYNEQFF
CDR3 DNA: TGCAGCTGCAGCGTTGGGCAGGCCCTTTACAATGAGCAGTTCTTC
J gene: TRBJ2-1
clone size: .
V gene: TRBV29-1
D gene: .

CDR3 protein: CASSQTPTGADEQYF
CDR3 DNA: TGTGCCAGCAGCCAAACCCCGACAGGGGCGGACGAGCAGTACTTC
J gene: TRBJ2-7
clone size: many
V gene: TRBV4-1
D gene: TRBD1

CDR3 protein: CASRGYQTYEQYF
CDR3 DNA: TGTGCCAGCAGGGGTTACCAAACCTACGAGCAGTACTTC
J gene: TRBJ2-7
clone size: few
V gene: TRBV28
D gene: .

CDR3 protein: CSVAAGEGNREQFF
CDR3 DNA: TGCAGCGTTGCAGCGGGAGAGGGGAACCGTGAGCAGTTCTTC
J gene: TRBJ2-1
clone size: .
V gene: TRBV29-1
D gene: TRBD2

CDR3 protein: CAGLRAGRMEQYF
CDR3 DNA: TGTGCCGGCCTCCGGGCAGGGAGAATGGAGCAGTACTTC
J gene: TRBJ2-7
clone size: many
V gene: TRBV7-9
D gene: .

CDR3 protein: CASSLRTPSTDTQYF
CDR3 DNA: TGTGCCAGCAGTCTCAGAACACCTAGCACAGATACGCAGTATTTT
J gene: TRBJ2-3
clone size: .
V gene: TRBV2
D gene: .

CDR3 protein: CASSPGTSTDTQYF
CDR3 DNA: TGTGCCAGCAGCCCAGGGACTAGCACAGATACGCAGTATTTT
J gene: TRBJ2-3
clone size: few
V gene: TRBV5-6
D gene: .

CDR3 protein: CASSWTASYEQYF
CDR3 DNA: TGTGCCAGCAGTTGGACAGCCTCCTACGAGCAGTACTTC
J gene: TRBJ2-7
clone size: .
V gene: TRBV4-1
D gene: .

CDR3 protein: CATSDWNEQFF
CDR3 DNA: TGTGCCACCAGTGATTGGAATGAGCAGTTCTTC
J gene: TRBJ2-1
clone size: .
V gene: TRBV6-5
D gene: .

CDR3 protein: CSVGLVNTGSCFF
CDR3 DNA: .
J gene: TRBJ2-2
clone size: few
V gene: TRBV29-1
D gene: .

CDR3 protein: CSVGLVNTGGNF
CDR3 DNA: TGCAGCGTTGGCCTAGTGAACACCGGGGGTAATTTT
J gene: TRBJ2-2
clone size: .
V gene: TRBV29-1
D gene: .

CDR3 protein: CASSLFQKQGESYEQYF
CDR3 DNA: TGTGCCAGCAGCTTGTTCCAAAAACAGGGCGAGTCCTACGAGCAGTACTTC
J gene: TRBJ2-7
clone size: many
V gene: TRBV7-9
D gene: .

CDR3 protein: CRVGVGGESGANVLTF
CDR3 DNA: TGCCGCGTTGGCGTAGGGGGGGAATCTGGGGCCAACGTCCTGACTTTC
J gene: TRBJ2-6
clone size: few
V gene: TRBV29-1
D gene: .

CDR3 protein: CASSQTPTGADEQYF
CDR3 DNA: TGTGCCAGCAGCCAAACCCCGACAGGGGCGGACGAGCAGTACTTC
J gene: TRBJ2-7
clone size: hyperexpanded
V gene: TRBV7-3
D gene: TRBD1

CDR3 protein: CASSRGYQTYEQYF
CDR3 DNA: TGTGCCAGCAGCAGGGGTTACCAAACCTACGAGCAGTACTTC
J gene: TRBJ2-7
clone size: .
V gene: TRBV2
D gene: .

CDR3 protein: CSAQMEQYF
CDR3 DNA: TGCAGTGCGCAAATGGAGCAGTACTTC
J gene: TRBJ2-7
clone size: few
V gene: TRBV20-1
D gene: .

CDR3 protein: CASSLDWRIRSYEQYF
CDR3 DNA: TGTGCCAGCAGCTTAGATTGGAGGATTCGCTCCTACGAGCAGTACTTC
J gene: TRBJ2-7
clone size: many
V gene: TRBV28
D gene: .

CDR3 protein: CASSQGAGANVLTF
CDR3 DNA: TGTGCCAGCAGCCAAGGGGCTGGGGCCAACGTCCTGACTTTC
J gene: TRBJ2-6
clone size: few
V gene: TRBV7-1
D gene: .

CDR3 protein: CASSWTASYEQYF
CDR3 DNA: TGTGCCAGCAGTTGGACAGCCTCCTACGAGCAGTACTTC
J gene: TRBJ2-7
clone size: few
V gene: TRBV2
D gene: .

CDR3 protein: CASSWTSSYEQYF
CDR3 DNA: TGTGCCAGCAGCTGGACTAGCTCCTACGAGCAGTACTTC
J gene: TRBJ2-7
clone size: many
V gene: TRBV7-9
D gene: TRBD2

CDR3 protein: CSVGLVNTGSCFF
CDR3 DNA: .
J gene: TRBJ2-2
clone size: .
V gene: TRBV29-1
D gene: .

CDR3 protein: CASSLDWRSRSYEQYF
CDR3 DNA: TGTGCCAGCAGCTTAGATTGGAGATCTCGCTCCTACGAGCAGTACTTC
J gene: TRBJ2-7
clone size: .
V gene: TRBV11-2
D gene: .

CDR3 protein: CASSLRTPSTDTQYF
CDR3 DNA: TGTGCCAGCAGTCTCAGAACACCTAGCACAGATACGCAGTATTTT
J gene: TRBJ2-3
clone size: many
V gene: TRBV6-6
D gene: .

CDR3 protein: CSVGEGVYFEQFF
CDR3 DNA: TGCAGCGTTGGTGAGGGAGTTTATTTTGAGCAGTTCTTC
J gene: TRBJ2-1
clone size: few
V gene: TRBV29-1
D gene: .

CDR3 protein: CASSPDRGLYEQYF
CDR3 DNA: TGTGCCAGCAGCCCAGACAGGGGGCTGTACGAGCAGTACTTC
J gene: TRBJ2-7
clone size: few
V gene: TRBV7-7
D gene: TRBD1

CDR3 protein: CSVGQVTYNEQFF
CDR3 DNA: TGCAGCGTTGGGCAGGTCACTTACAATGAGCAGTTCTTC
J gene: TRBJ2-1
clone size: .
V gene: TRBV29-1
D gene: .

CDR3 protein: CASSFGQGVYEQYF
CDR3 DNA: TGTGCCAGCAGCTTTGGACAGGGGGTCTACGAGCAGTACTTC
J gene: TRBJ2-7
clone size: many
V gene: TRBV6-1
D gene: TRBD1

CDR3 protein: CASSSEGGIAREQYF
CDR3 DNA: TGTGCCAGCAGTTCCGAAGGGGGAATTGCCCGCGAGCAGTACTTC
J gene: TRBJ2-7
clone size: many
V gene: TRBV6-6
D gene: .

CDR3 protein: CASSVSGEDNEQFF
CDR3 DNA: TGTGCCAGCAGTGTATCAGGGGAAGACAATGAGCAGTTCTTC
J gene: TRBJ2-1
clone size: many
V gene: TRBV6-4
D gene: .

CDR3 protein: CASSPDRGLYEQYF
CDR3 DNA: TGTGCCAGCAGCCCAGACAGGGGGCTGTACGAGCAGTACTTC
J gene: TRBJ2-7
clone size: .
V gene: TRBV6-5
D gene: TRBD1

CDR3 protein: CASSDRDSRSYEQYF
CDR3 DNA: TGCGCCAGCAGCGACAGGGACTCTCGGTCCTACGAGCAGTACTTC
J gene: TRBJ2-7
clone size: .
V gene: TRBV11-2
D gene: .

CDR3 protein: CASSPLTGGESYNEQFF
CDR3 DNA: TGTGCCAGCAGTCCCCTCACGGGGGGCGAATCCTACAATGAGCAGTTCTTC
J gene: TRBJ2-1
clone size: few
V gene: TRBV10-3
D gene: .

CDR3 protein: CASSLRTGGAFTEAFF
CDR3 DNA: TGCGCCAGCAGCCTTCGGACAGGGGGCGCGTTTACTGAAGCTTTCTTT
J gene: TRBJ1-1
clone size: many
V gene: TRBV5-4
D gene: TRBD1

CDR3 protein: CATTSMFDGTGELFF
CDR3 DNA: TGTGCCACCACCAGCATGTTTGACGGGACCGGGGAGCTGTTTTTT
J gene: TRBJ2-2
clone size: .
V gene: TRBV15
D gene: .

CDR3 protein: CASSLIAAHSQETQYF
CDR3 DNA: TGTGCCAGCAGCTTAATTGCGGCCCACTCCCAAGAGACCCAGTACTTC
J gene: TRBJ2-5
clone size: few
V gene: TRBV6-6
D gene: .

CDR3 protein: CSATEQGREQFF
CDR3 DNA: TGCAGTGCGACGGAGCAGGGTCGTGAGCAGTTCTTC
J gene: TRBJ2-1
clone size: .
V gene: TRBV29-1
D gene: .

CDR3 protein: CASSTTDSDTQYF
CDR3 DNA: TGTGCCAGCAGTACTACGGACTCAGATACGCAGTATTTT
J gene: TRBJ2-3
clone size: many
V gene: TRBV25-1
D gene: .

CDR3 protein: CASSHGWFPRSDTQYF
CDR3 DNA: TGTGCCAGCAGCCATGGGTGGTTTCCTCGCTCAGATACGCAGTATTTT
J gene: TRBJ2-3
clone size: .
V gene: TRBV14
D gene: .

CDR3 protein: CASSPDRGLYEQYF
CDR3 DNA: TGTGCCAGCAGCCCAGACAGGGGGCTGTACGAGCAGTACTTC
J gene: TRBJ2-7
clone size: many
V gene: TRBV4-2
D gene: TRBD1

CDR3 protein: CSVVVRGEAGANVLTF
CDR3 DNA: TGCAGCGTTGTAGTAAGGGGGGAAGCTGGGGCCAACGTCCTGACTTTC
J gene: TRBJ2-6
clone size: .
V gene: TRBV29-1
D gene: .

CDR3 protein: CASSVSGEDNEQFF
CDR3 DNA: TGTGCCAGCAGTGTATCAGGGGAAGACAATGAGCAGTTCTTC
J gene: TRBJ2-1
clone size: few
V gene: TRBV6-6
D gene: .

CDR3 protein: CASSFGQGVYEQYF
CDR3 DNA: TGTGCCAGCAGCTTTGGACAGGGGGTCTACGAGCAGTACTTC
J gene: TRBJ2-7
clone size: few
V gene: TRBV27
D gene: TRBD1

CDR3 protein: CARSQGAGGIVLTF
CDR3 DNA: TGTGCCAGGAGCCAAGGGGCTGGGGGCATCGTCCTGACTTTC
J gene: TRBJ2-6
clone size: few
V gene: TRBV25-1
D gene: .

CDR3 protein: CASSQEGQLSYEQYF
CDR3 DNA: TGCGCCAGCAGCCAAGAAGGACAGCTCTCGTACGAGCAGTACTTC
J gene: TRBJ2-7
clone size: medium-sized
V gene: TRBV4-3
D gene: .